This entry is about one TCR beta chain. What it recognizes is unknown. This record comes from a study of T cell repertoires in cytomegalovirus infection. Background on the study: The authors used CMV epitopes that were HLA-C-restricted (recently identified) and HLA-B-restricted (well studied). Shared public TCR beta signatures pointed to both CMV infection and a matching HLA type.

General observations from the study: Identification of carriers of CMV plus the relevant HLA was achieved through cumulative public TCR beta family frequency. HLA-C-restricted CMV-specific TCR beta clonotypes were dominant in the ex vivo response.

The CDR3 is 14 residues long. Germline CDR1 MDHEN, CDR2 SYDVKM. Trimming stripped 7 bases from V and 2 bases from J, with 13 bases between. TCRdb fed the reads into MiXCR, producing one record per CDR3 protein. Here the sample spans some 110,000 distinct CDR3 sequences, around 30% being singletons. The TCR was taken from a human donor in good health (CMV status not recorded). Some clones in this sample may be carry-over from other donors' samples. The rearrangement uses TRBV28 and TRBJ2-3; D may be TRBD1 or TRBD2 (5 bases each). The source was CD8+ T cells from cultured PBMCs, collected from culture after CMV antigen stimulation. CDR3 region: CASNRRDVTDTQYF. The DNA of the CDR3 is TGTGCCAGCAATCGTAGGGACGTCACAGATACGCAGTATTTT.